These T cell receptor beta chains were read from a single sample in a study of glioma-infiltrating T cells after dendritic cell vaccination. Assay used: immunoSEQ multiplex PCR; TCRdb lists only in-frame clones, some missing. The sample lists tens of thousands of clones; 90% were seen once. Material: blood, obtained before dendritic cell vaccination. These receptors all stem from a human donor with glioblastoma. CDR3s include the opening cysteine and the closing phenylalanine or tryptophan. Each record gives: CDR3 DNA, CDR3 protein, D gene, CDR3 length, clone size, J gene, V gene. A D gene is named only where the DNA matches it firmly. Rows give clone size only sometimes, using once, few, many, or a class for an expanded clone.

cdr3_nt: TGTGCCAGCAGCCCGACAGGGGCCGAAGAAGCTTTCTTT
cdr3_aa: CASSPTGAEEAFF
d_call: TRBD1
cdr3_length: 13
clone_size: NA
j_call: TRBJ1-1
v_call: TRBV5-4

cdr3_nt: TGTGCCAGCAGCCGGGGGGCCCAAGTAGCCAAAAACATTCAGTACTTC
cdr3_aa: CASSRGAQVAKNIQYF
d_call: NA
cdr3_length: 16
clone_size: NA
j_call: TRBJ2-4
v_call: TRBV5-6

cdr3_nt: TGTGCCAGTAGTCACCGGACTAGCCGGGCAGAGACCCAGTACTTC
cdr3_aa: CASSHRTSRAETQYF
d_call: TRBD2
cdr3_length: 15
clone_size: few
j_call: TRBJ2-5
v_call: TRBV19

cdr3_nt: TGTGCCAGCAGCCAAGTTGCGGGACAGGGGGCGATCGATGAGCAGTTCTTC
cdr3_aa: CASSQVAGQGAIDEQFF
d_call: TRBD1
cdr3_length: 17
clone_size: NA
j_call: TRBJ2-1
v_call: TRBV5-4

cdr3_nt: TGTGCCAGCTCACCCTCGCGGGCGAGATACTATAATTCACCCCTCCACTTT
cdr3_aa: CASSPSRARYYNSPLHF
d_call: NA
cdr3_length: 17
clone_size: NA
j_call: TRBJ1-6
v_call: TRBV18

cdr3_nt: TGTGCCAGCAGCCATGCGCGCGGGGCGCCCTCCTACGAGCAGTACTTC
cdr3_aa: CASSHARGAPSYEQYF
d_call: NA
cdr3_length: 16
clone_size: NA
j_call: TRBJ2-7
v_call: TRBV14

cdr3_nt: TGTGCCAGCAGCCTAACAGCGGGGGGGTTCACAGATACGCAGTATTTT
cdr3_aa: CASSLTAGGFTDTQYF
d_call: TRBD2
cdr3_length: 16
clone_size: NA
j_call: TRBJ2-3
v_call: TRBV9

cdr3_nt: TGCGCCAGCGGAGAGAGCCAAATCTATGGCTACACCTTC
cdr3_aa: CASGESQIYGYTF
d_call: NA
cdr3_length: 13
clone_size: NA
j_call: TRBJ1-2
v_call: TRBV5-1

cdr3_nt: TGTGCCAGCAGCTTAGGACAGGGGGCTACGCAGTATTTT
cdr3_aa: CASSLGQGATQYF
d_call: TRBD1
cdr3_length: 13
clone_size: NA
j_call: TRBJ2-3
v_call: TRBV11-3

cdr3_nt: TGTGCCAGCAGCGGTATCCAGGCTAGCGGGGGGGATACAAGACAGACCCAGTACTTC
cdr3_aa: CASSGIQASGGDTRQTQYF
d_call: TRBD2
cdr3_length: 19
clone_size: NA
j_call: TRBJ2-5
v_call: TRBV7-2

cdr3_nt: TGTGCCAGCAGCCGGCTAGCGGGGGGTTTTGATGAGCAGTTCTTC
cdr3_aa: CASSRLAGGFDEQFF
d_call: TRBD2
cdr3_length: 15
clone_size: NA
j_call: TRBJ2-1
v_call: TRBV7-2

cdr3_nt: TGTGCCAGTCTACCCGGGACATATAATTCCCCCCTCCACTTT
cdr3_aa: CASLPGTYNSPLHF
d_call: NA
cdr3_length: 14
clone_size: NA
j_call: TRBJ1-6
v_call: TRBV19

cdr3_nt: TGTGCCAGTATATCGGACAGCCAGAACACTGAAGCTTTCTTT
cdr3_aa: CASISDSQNTEAFF
d_call: NA
cdr3_length: 14
clone_size: NA
j_call: TRBJ1-1
v_call: TRBV25-1

cdr3_nt: TGTGCCAGCAGCTTGACTAGCGGGGGGGGTCGGGAGACCCAGTACTTC
cdr3_aa: CASSLTSGGGRETQYF
d_call: TRBD2
cdr3_length: 16
clone_size: NA
j_call: TRBJ2-5
v_call: TRBV7-2

cdr3_nt: TGTGCCAGCAGTTCTCAAGGGGCGGACAGGGACCAAGAGACCCAGTACTTC
cdr3_aa: CASSSQGADRDQETQYF
d_call: TRBD1
cdr3_length: 17
clone_size: NA
j_call: TRBJ2-5
v_call: TRBV25-1

cdr3_nt: TGTGCTAGCAGCTTAGTAAAAACAGGGCAATACGAGCAGTACTTC
cdr3_aa: CASSLVKTGQYEQYF
d_call: NA
cdr3_length: 15
clone_size: NA
j_call: TRBJ2-7
v_call: TRBV7-7

cdr3_nt: TGTGCCAGCAGCTCGGGGGGGAGGGAGCTGTTTTTT
cdr3_aa: CASSSGGRELFF
d_call: TRBD2
cdr3_length: 12
clone_size: once
j_call: TRBJ2-2
v_call: TRBV7-6

cdr3_nt: TGCGCCAGCAGCTTGGGCAGGCTCCACGAGCAGTACTTC
cdr3_aa: CASSLGRLHEQYF
d_call: NA
cdr3_length: 13
clone_size: NA
j_call: TRBJ2-7
v_call: TRBV5-1

cdr3_nt: TGCGCCAGCAGCCAAGCCACCCCGCAGGGTTCCGGTGGGTTCTTC
cdr3_aa: CASSQATPQGSGGFF
d_call: NA
cdr3_length: 15
clone_size: NA
j_call: TRBJ2-1
v_call: TRBV4-1

cdr3_nt: TGTGCCAGTAGTCTAAGGGACAGGGGGAAAGGGTATGGCTACACCTTC
cdr3_aa: CASSLRDRGKGYGYTF
d_call: TRBD1
cdr3_length: 16
clone_size: NA
j_call: TRBJ1-2
v_call: TRBV19

cdr3_nt: TGCGCCAGCAGCCAAGATAGCAGCGGGGGCGGAGGGCAGTATTTT
cdr3_aa: CASSQDSSGGGGQYF
d_call: TRBD2
cdr3_length: 15
clone_size: once
j_call: TRBJ2-3
v_call: TRBV4-1

cdr3_nt: TGCGCCAGCAGCCTCGGACAGACGAACACTGAAGCTTTCTTT
cdr3_aa: CASSLGQTNTEAFF
d_call: NA
cdr3_length: 14
clone_size: NA
j_call: TRBJ1-1
v_call: TRBV4-1

cdr3_nt: TGCGCCAGCAGTCAATGTCTCAGGGGGCTCGCCAAAAACATTCAGTACTTC
cdr3_aa: CASSQCLRGLAKNIQYF
d_call: TRBD1
cdr3_length: 17
clone_size: NA
j_call: TRBJ2-4
v_call: TRBV23-1

cdr3_nt: TGTGCCAGCAGCCCCACCCAGGGGGCGCCGGGTCCTCAACTGTTTTTT
cdr3_aa: CASSPTQGAPGPQLFF
d_call: TRBD1
cdr3_length: 16
clone_size: NA
j_call: TRBJ2-2
v_call: TRBV11-2

cdr3_nt: TGTGCCAGTATCTCCAGGGGTACTGGAAACACCATATATTTT
cdr3_aa: CASISRGTGNTIYF
d_call: NA
cdr3_length: 14
clone_size: once
j_call: TRBJ1-3
v_call: TRBV19

cdr3_nt: TGTGCCAGCAGCCAAGATTTCGACAGCAATGAGCAGTTCTTC
cdr3_aa: CASSQDFDSNEQFF
d_call: NA
cdr3_length: 14
clone_size: NA
j_call: TRBJ2-1
v_call: TRBV4-2

cdr3_nt: TGTGCCAGTACGGTAGGGACAGTAGCTATACTCCCCTATGGCTACACCTTC
cdr3_aa: CASTVGTVAILPYGYTF
d_call: TRBD1
cdr3_length: 17
clone_size: NA
j_call: TRBJ1-2
v_call: TRBV19

cdr3_nt: TGTGCCAGTAGCACACGTACCTACAATGAGCAGTTCTTC
cdr3_aa: CASSTRTYNEQFF
d_call: NA
cdr3_length: 13
clone_size: NA
j_call: TRBJ2-1
v_call: TRBV7-2

cdr3_nt: TGTGCCAGCAGGGACGGGACAGCTAGACTAGCAACTAATGAAAAACTGTTTTTT
cdr3_aa: CASRDGTARLATNEKLFF
d_call: TRBD1
cdr3_length: 18
clone_size: NA
j_call: TRBJ1-4
v_call: TRBV9

cdr3_nt: TGCGCCAGCAGCTTGGGCAGATACGATGAGACCCAGTACTTC
cdr3_aa: CASSLGRYDETQYF
d_call: NA
cdr3_length: 14
clone_size: NA
j_call: TRBJ2-5
v_call: TRBV5-1

cdr3_nt: TGTGCCAGCAGTTACTCGGGACAGCTGAACACTGAAGCTTTCTTT
cdr3_aa: CASSYSGQLNTEAFF
d_call: TRBD1
cdr3_length: 15
clone_size: NA
j_call: TRBJ1-1
v_call: TRBV6-5

cdr3_nt: TGTGCCATCAGTGAGCCCCGACTAGCCGGGACCCAGTACTTC
cdr3_aa: CAISEPRLAGTQYF
d_call: TRBD2
cdr3_length: 14
clone_size: NA
j_call: TRBJ2-5
v_call: TRBV10-3

cdr3_nt: TGTGCCAGCAGTATAGCGGGGAACACCGGGGAGCTGTTTTTT
cdr3_aa: CASSIAGNTGELFF
d_call: TRBD2
cdr3_length: 14
clone_size: NA
j_call: TRBJ2-2
v_call: TRBV6-6

cdr3_nt: TGTGCCAGCAGCTTGGCCCGGTCAGATACGCAGTATTTT
cdr3_aa: CASSLARSDTQYF
d_call: NA
cdr3_length: 13
clone_size: medium-sized
j_call: TRBJ2-3
v_call: TRBV5-8

cdr3_nt: TGCGCCAGCAGCCGCGACCGGGACAGGGGAGGCTACACCTTC
cdr3_aa: CASSRDRDRGGYTF
d_call: TRBD1
cdr3_length: 14
clone_size: NA
j_call: TRBJ1-2
v_call: TRBV4-1

cdr3_nt: TGTGCCAGCAGTTTACTACCGGGACAGGGGGACTACGAGCAGTACTTC
cdr3_aa: CASSLLPGQGDYEQYF
d_call: TRBD1
cdr3_length: 16
clone_size: NA
j_call: TRBJ2-7
v_call: TRBV28

cdr3_nt: TGTGCCAGCACCCGGGGAATAGGGGGAAGCACCGGGGAGCTGTTTTTT
cdr3_aa: CASTRGIGGSTGELFF
d_call: NA
cdr3_length: 16
clone_size: NA
j_call: TRBJ2-2
v_call: TRBV5-4

cdr3_nt: TGTGCCAGCTCACCACCGGGCAGGGATACGCAGTATTTT
cdr3_aa: CASSPPGRDTQYF
d_call: NA
cdr3_length: 13
clone_size: NA
j_call: TRBJ2-3
v_call: TRBV18

cdr3_nt: TGTGCCAGCAGTCCAGACACCGGGGAGCTGTTTTTT
cdr3_aa: CASSPDTGELFF
d_call: NA
cdr3_length: 12
clone_size: NA
j_call: TRBJ2-2
v_call: TRBV6-5

cdr3_nt: TGTGCCATCCAGGACAGTTTTAATGAGCAGTTCTTC
cdr3_aa: CAIQDSFNEQFF
d_call: NA
cdr3_length: 12
clone_size: once
j_call: TRBJ2-1
v_call: TRBV10-3

cdr3_nt: TGTGCCAGCAGCTCGCCGATCTCAGTTAGCACAGATACGCAGTATTTT
cdr3_aa: CASSSPISVSTDTQYF
d_call: NA
cdr3_length: 16
clone_size: NA
j_call: TRBJ2-3
v_call: TRBV7-6

cdr3_nt: TGCGCCAGCGGCCAGAGGACAGGGAGAACTTTCTTT
cdr3_aa: CASGQRTGRTFF
d_call: TRBD1
cdr3_length: 12
clone_size: NA
j_call: TRBJ1-1
v_call: TRBV10-1

cdr3_nt: TGTGCCAGCAGGCCCCTAAACACTGAAGCTTTCTTT
cdr3_aa: CASRPLNTEAFF
d_call: NA
cdr3_length: 12
clone_size: NA
j_call: TRBJ1-1
v_call: TRBV6-6

cdr3_nt: TGTGCCAGCAGTGAACGGGCGGGTGCTATCTCCCCCCTCCACTTT
cdr3_aa: CASSERAGAISPLHF
d_call: NA
cdr3_length: 15
clone_size: NA
j_call: TRBJ1-6
v_call: TRBV6-1

cdr3_nt: TGTGCCAGCAGTCTACAGGACCTTGGAAACACCATATATTTT
cdr3_aa: CASSLQDLGNTIYF
d_call: NA
cdr3_length: 14
clone_size: NA
j_call: TRBJ1-3
v_call: TRBV5-6

cdr3_nt: TGTGCCAGCAGTTACTCGGCGCAGCGTACCTACGAGCAGTACTTC
cdr3_aa: CASSYSAQRTYEQYF
d_call: NA
cdr3_length: 15
clone_size: NA
j_call: TRBJ2-7
v_call: TRBV6-5

cdr3_nt: TGTGCCAGCAGTTACTCGATGCGGAGGGGGCAGACTGAAGCTTTCTTT
cdr3_aa: CASSYSMRRGQTEAFF
d_call: TRBD1
cdr3_length: 16
clone_size: once
j_call: TRBJ1-1
v_call: TRBV6-5

cdr3_nt: TGTGCCACCAGCAGAGAAGGGCAGGGCTACTATGGCTACACCTTC
cdr3_aa: CATSREGQGYYGYTF
d_call: NA
cdr3_length: 15
clone_size: once
j_call: TRBJ1-2
v_call: TRBV15